One and the same sample provided the 32 T cell receptor beta chains below, sequenced in a study of OX40 agonist ivuxolimab in advanced cancers. Generated by immunoSEQ multiplex PCR, the TCRdb table keeps only in-frame clones and is missing some. Among 35,000 to 45,000 clones listed, 70% to 85% were seen once. Here the sequenced sample was CD4+ or CD8+ T cells sorted from blood, taken in a trial of the OX40 agonist ivuxolimab. The receptors derive from an adult with an advanced solid tumor such as melanoma, head and neck, liver or kidney cancer.

The rearrangement joins TRBV10-3 to TRBJ1-5; no clear D. Germline assignment: CDR1 ENHRY and CDR2 SYGVKD. The CDR3 runs 13 residues. V was clipped by 4 bases and J by 7 bases, with 11 bases between them. CDR3 sequence reads: CAISGRTEQPQHF. As DNA, the CDR3 is TGTGCCATCAGTGGTAGAACCGAACAGCCCCAGCATTTT.

The chain is built from TRBV5-1 and TRBJ2-5; D gene unclear. In germline, CDR1 is SGHRS, CDR2 YFSETQ. The CDR3 has 12 amino acids. The V gene lost 0 bases and the J gene lost 5 bases, with 5 bases spanning the gap. CDR3 residues: CASSLEQETQYF. The CDR3 coding sequence is TGCGCCAGCAGCTTGGAGCAGGAGACCCAGTACTTC.

A single count supports this clone. The rearrangement uses TRBV10-1 and TRBJ2-1, with D hard to call. Trimming pared 2 bases from V and 3 bases from J, leaving 14 bases between. Germline CDR1 WNHNN, CDR2 SYGVQD (reference sequence). The CDR3 runs 16 residues. The CDR3 DNA is TGCGCCAGCAGTGAGCCACAAGAACCACGCTACAATGAGCAGTTCTTC. This sequence encodes CASSEPQEPRYNEQFF.

This clone was seen only once. The chain couples TRBV5-1 to TRBJ2-1; 14 bases are a match to TRBD2. Per germline, CDR1 SGHRS and CDR2 YFSETQ. CDR3 length: 16 amino acids. J was trimmed by 10 bases and V by 4 bases; bases with no gene match: 10. The CDR3 DNA reads TGCGCCAGCAGCAAAGGACTAGCGGGGGGCCAGGCGGAGCAGTTCTTC. Its protein is CASSKGLAGGQAEQFF.

V is TRBV9 and J is TRBJ2-3, with D perhaps TRBD2 (5 bases). Germline lookup yields CDR1 SGDLS and CDR2 YYNGEE. This CDR3 contains 13 residues. The V end was cut by 3 bases, the J end by 4 bases, with 9 bases between. This CDR3 reads CASSDGRPDTQYF. For the CDR3, the DNA is TGTGCCAGCAGCGATGGGAGACCAGATACGCAGTATTTT.

DNA of the CDR3: TGTGCCAGCAGTTTAGACGGCACAAGACAGTTCTTC. It specifies CASSLDGTRQFF. V is TRBV28 and J is TRBJ2-1; D unclear. CDR3 length equals 12 residues. Germline V gene sequence: CDR1 MDHEN, CDR2 SYDVKM. Trimming took off 2 bases at V and 13 bases at J, with 12 bases between the two ends.

This chain joins TRBV4-3 and TRBJ2-7; 7 bases line up with TRBD1. The J segment lost 3 bases and the V segment lost 3 bases, leaving 11 bases of the junction unmatched. The CDR3 is 16 residues long. Germline loops: CDR1 LGHNA, CDR2 YSLEER. CDR3 loop: CASSQTFGTVLYEQYF. In DNA form, the CDR3 reads TGCGCCAGCAGCCAGACTTTCGGGACAGTCCTCTACGAGCAGTACTTC.

The V call is TRBV9, the J call TRBJ2-5, with D perhaps matching TRBD2 (7 bases). This CDR3 is 15 amino acids long. The germline V gene has CDR1 SGDLS and CDR2 YYNGEE. Trimming removed 2 bases at V and 1 base at J, with 12 bases between. The CDR3 loop reads CASSVWGGAQETQYF. CDR3 DNA sequence: TGTGCCAGCAGCGTTTGGGGGGGGGCCCAAGAGACCCAGTACTTC.

The rearrangement joins TRBV14 to TRBJ2-7, with D hard to call. The germline gives CDR1 SGHDN, CDR2 FVKESK. Trimming stripped 1 base from V and 2 bases from J, with 3 bases between. The CDR3 extends over 12 amino acids. This CDR3 is CASSQGAYEQYF. The CDR3 bases are TGTGCCAGCAGCCAAGGAGCCTACGAGCAGTACTTC.

V gene TRBV4-3 combines with J gene TRBJ2-7; maybe TRBD2 (5 bases). Germline CDR1 and CDR2: LGHNA and YSLEER. V lost 2 bases and J 0 bases, leaving 14 bases between the germline ends. CDR3 length: 16 amino acids. As DNA, the CDR3 is TGCGCCAGCAGCCAATCCTTCTCTCGGGGCTCCTACGAGCAGTACTTC. Protein: CASSQSFSRGSYEQYF.

V and J are TRBV11-2 and TRBJ2-7; possible D gene TRBD1, 5 bases. The CDR3 has 14 residues. Germline CDR1 and CDR2: SGHAT and FQNNGV. The V gene lost 2 bases and the J gene lost 6 bases, with 14 bases spanning the gap. CDR3 DNA sequence: TGTGCCAGCAGCTTATTAAGGGGAACTCGCGAGCAGTACTTC. It translates to CASSLLRGTREQYF.

This chain connects TRBV4-1 to TRBJ2-7; TRBD2 matches 8 bases. The CDR3 is 14 amino acids. CDR1 MGHRA and CDR2 YSYEKL come from the germline V gene. V lost 4 bases and J lost 3; bases outside the gene matches: 5. The CDR3 DNA reads as TGCGCCAGCAGCCCTAGGAGCGGGGGCTACGAGCAGTACTTC. It encodes CASSPRSGGYEQYF.

The chain is built from TRBV18 and TRBJ2-7, with D uncertain. V lost 3 bases to trimming and J lost 3 bases, with 15 bases between them. CDR3 length equals 15 residues. The germline CDR1 and CDR2 sequences are KGHSH and LQKENI. Written as DNA, the CDR3 is TGTGCCAGCTCACCCGGCGGCAAACGAGACTACGAGCAGTACTTC. It specifies CASSPGGKRDYEQYF.

The rearrangement joins TRBV5-1 to TRBJ2-1, with 7 bases identical to TRBD2. V lost 2 bases and J lost 6; bases outside the gene matches: 5. The length of the CDR3 is 14 residues. Germline loops: CDR1 SGHRS, CDR2 YFSETQ. The CDR3 DNA reads as TGCGCCAGCAGCTTTGGACTAGAAGCCAATGAGCAGTTCTTC. Its protein product is CASSFGLEANEQFF.

For the CDR3, the DNA is TGTGCCAGCAGCCACACCCAGGGACCCACCTATGGCTACACCTTC. Translated, it gives CASSHTQGPTYGYTF. The rearrangement uses TRBV7-8 and TRBJ1-2; D possibly corresponds to TRBD1 (5 bases). V lost 5 bases and J lost 4, with 17 bases in between. Germline V CDR1 and CDR2: SGHVS, FQNEAQ. The CDR3 totals 15 residues.

This sequence joins TRBV10-3 and TRBJ2-3, with 8 bases matching TRBD2. Per germline, CDR1 ENHRY and CDR2 SYGVKD. V was clipped by 11 bases and J by 3 bases; unmatched bases: 7. There are 13 residues in the CDR3. CDR3 amino acids: CAALAGRTDTQYF. The CDR3 DNA sequence: TGTGCCGCATTAGCGGGACGTACAGATACGCAGTATTTT.

The chain links TRBV9 to TRBJ2-1, with 7 bases fitting TRBD1. J lost 8 bases, V lost 0 bases, and 11 bases had no gene match. CDR3 size: 16 residues. Germline loops: CDR1 SGDLS, CDR2 YYNGEE. The CDR3 protein is CASSVGPLQGSDEQFF. In DNA, the CDR3 is TGTGCCAGCAGCGTAGGTCCCCTACAGGGGTCGGATGAGCAGTTCTTC.

The CDR3 sequence is CASSSRTLMNTEAFF. CDR3 nucleotide sequence: TGTGCCAGCAGCTCGCGGACATTAATGAACACTGAAGCTTTCTTT. The rearrangement uses TRBV5-4 and TRBJ1-1; weak D call: TRBD1 (5 bases). Trimming removed 3 bases from V and 0 bases from J, with 12 bases in between. From germline, CDR1 is SGHNT and CDR2 YYREEE (reference sequence). The CDR3 has 15 residues.

The CDR3 nucleotides are TGTGCCAGCAGTTTATTTGTCGTAGGGAGCACTGAAGCTTTCTTT. As protein: CASSLFVVGSTEAFF. The chain employs TRBV28 and TRBJ1-1; D remains unclear. This CDR3 has 15 amino acids. With 1 base removed from V and 4 bases from J, the gap between germline ends came to 13 bases. The germline CDR1 and CDR2 sequences are MDHEN and SYDVKM. Full variable domain (remainder filled in from reference TRBV28 and TRBJ1-1): DVKVTQSSRYLVKRTGEKVFLECVQDMDHENMFWYRQDPGLGLRLIYFSYDVKMKEKGDIPEGYSVSREKKERFSLILESASTNQTSMYLCASSLFVVGSTEAFFGQGTRLTVV.

V usage is TRBV7-2 and J usage is TRBJ1-2; 8 bases map to TRBD1. The CDR3 spans 13 residues. With V trimmed by 5 bases and J by 6 bases, 5 bases remained unmatched. CDR1 and CDR2 (germline): SGHTA, FQGNSA. The CDR3 protein is CASSPDRVNGYTF. The CDR3 DNA follows: TGTGCCAGCAGCCCGGACAGGGTAAATGGCTACACCTTC.

This clone was found once. The chain uses TRBV10-3 and TRBJ2-1; 11 nucleotides agree with TRBD2. The germline gives CDR1 ENHRY, CDR2 SYGVKD. CDR3 size: 14 residues. Trimming removed 6 bases from V and 5 bases from J; junction bases left unmatched: 3. This chain's CDR3 is CAIREGLADNEQFF. CDR3 bases: TGTGCCATCAGGGAGGGACTAGCGGACAATGAGCAGTTCTTC.

This chain joins TRBV6-1 and TRBJ2-7, with 11 bases identical to TRBD2. V shed 4 bases, J shed 0 bases, and the junction held 5 bases outside the gene matches. The CDR3 has 16 residues. Germline lookup yields CDR1 MNHNS and CDR2 SASEGT. The CDR3 sequence is CASSGLAGRSSYEQYF. Here the CDR3 DNA reads TGTGCCAGCAGTGGACTAGCGGGACGGAGCTCCTACGAGCAGTACTTC.

This chain joins TRBV7-9 and TRBJ2-7; D tentatively fits TRBD1 or TRBD2 (5 bases each). The CDR3 runs 11 residues. V dropped 4 bases and J dropped 7 bases, with 8 bases sitting between them. Looked up from germline, CDR1 is SEHNR and CDR2 is FQNEAQ (reference sequence). This chain's CDR3 is CASSSWGEQYF. DNA of the CDR3: TGTGCCAGCAGCTCATGGGGGGAGCAGTACTTC.

Only one count was recorded for this clone. V is TRBV7-3 and J is TRBJ2-3; D not resolved. V dropped 1 base and J dropped 1 base, with 3 bases sitting between them. Germline loops: CDR1 SGHTA, CDR2 FQGTGA. There are 13 residues in the CDR3. The CDR3 DNA sequence: TGTGCCAGCAGCTTAATGGGCACAGATACGCAGTATTTT. This encodes CASSLMGTDTQYF.

This chain links TRBV12-5 with TRBJ2-5, with D possibly TRBD1 on 5 matching bases. The V end was cut by 6 bases, the J end by 1 base, with 12 bases between. This CDR3 has 14 amino acids. Germline loops: CDR1 LGHNT, CDR2 FRNRAP. This CDR3 is CASGPGHFQETQYF. Here the CDR3 DNA reads TGTGCTAGTGGCCCCGGACATTTCCAAGAGACCCAGTACTTC.

The chain recombines TRBV19 with TRBJ1-5; 9 bases are shared with TRBD1. Germline CDR1 is LNHDA and CDR2 is SQIVND (reference sequence). This CDR3 comprises 16 residues. Trimming took 4 bases from V and 3 from J; bases not matched to a gene: 7. For the CDR3, the DNA is TGTGCCAGTAGTACCTCCGGGACAGGGTTCAATCAGCCCCAGCATTTT. It specifies CASSTSGTGFNQPQHF.

The genes are TRBV6-1 and TRBJ1-2, with 11 bases fitting TRBD1. Germline values: CDR1 MNHNS, CDR2 SASEGT. This CDR3 contains 17 residues. V was pared by 5 bases and J by 0 bases, with 8 bases of the junction left unmatched. The CDR3 DNA follows: TGTGCCAGCAGTCAAGGACAGGGGGCGCGATCTAACTATGGCTACACCTTC. It translates to CASSQGQGARSNYGYTF.

The rearrangement links TRBV18 to TRBJ2-7, with TRBD1 matching 7 bases. Germline CDR1 and CDR2: KGHSH and LQKENI. After removal of 4 bases from V and 3 bases from J, the junction contained 3 bases not matched to a gene. The CDR3 is 13 residues long. In DNA, the CDR3 is TGTGCCAGCTCACTACAGGGGAACTACGAGCAGTACTTC. Its protein is CASSLQGNYEQYF.

This clone was counted once. This sample also contains other DNA sequences that code for the same CDR3. The chain's CDR3 is CSARADTQYF. CDR3 coding DNA: TGCAGTGCTAGAGCAGATACGCAGTATTTT. V usage is TRBV20-1 and J usage is TRBJ2-3, with D uncertain. The CDR3 is 10 residues long. V lost 1 base and J lost 4, with 0 bases in between. Germline-derived CDR1 and CDR2 are DFQATT and SNEGSKA (reference sequence).

There are a few counts of this clone. The V call is TRBV15, the J call TRBJ1-2; D might be TRBD1 (6 bases). The CDR3 extends over 14 amino acids. V was trimmed by 1 base and J by 6 bases, leaving 12 bases between them. Germline V CDR1 and CDR2: LNHNV, YYDKDF (reference sequence). The chain's CDR3 is CATSRGTVVNGYTF. The CDR3 region has the DNA TGTGCCACCAGCAGAGGGACAGTTGTCAATGGCTACACCTTC.

This chain connects TRBV6-4 to TRBJ2-1, with 7 bases aligning to TRBD2. The CDR3 has 15 amino acids. Trimming cost V 4 bases and J 4 bases; bases outside gene matches: 7. The germline CDR1 and CDR2 sequences are MRHNA and SNTAGT. CDR3 protein: CASSASSGAYNEQFF. CDR3 in DNA: TGTGCCAGCAGTGCGTCTAGCGGCGCTTACAATGAGCAGTTCTTC.

The V and J genes are TRBV5-1 and TRBJ2-2; the D is unclear. Per the germline V gene, CDR1 is SGHRS and CDR2 is YFSETQ. This CDR3 is built from 12 residues. Trimming cost V 5 bases and J 1 base, with 3 bases left between them. CDR3 in amino acids: CASRENTGELFF. In nucleotides, the CDR3 is TGCGCCAGCAGGGAGAACACCGGGGAGCTGTTTTTT.